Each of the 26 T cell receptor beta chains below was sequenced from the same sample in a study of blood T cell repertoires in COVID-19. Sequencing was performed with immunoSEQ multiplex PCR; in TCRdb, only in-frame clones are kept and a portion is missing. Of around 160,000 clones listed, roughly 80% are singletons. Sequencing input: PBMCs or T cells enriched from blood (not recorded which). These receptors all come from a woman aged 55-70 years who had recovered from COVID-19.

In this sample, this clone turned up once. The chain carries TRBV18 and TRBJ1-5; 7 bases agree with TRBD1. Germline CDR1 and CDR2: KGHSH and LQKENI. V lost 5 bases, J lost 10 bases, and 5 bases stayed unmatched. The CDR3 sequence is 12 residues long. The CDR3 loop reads CASSATGNPQHF. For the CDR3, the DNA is TGTGCCAGCTCAGCGACAGGGAACCCCCAGCATTTT.

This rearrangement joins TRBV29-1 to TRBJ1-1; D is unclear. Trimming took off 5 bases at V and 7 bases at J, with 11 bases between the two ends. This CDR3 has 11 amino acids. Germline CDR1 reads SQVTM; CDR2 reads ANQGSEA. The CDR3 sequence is CSVCPVDEAFF. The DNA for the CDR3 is TGCAGCGTTTGTCCCGTAGATGAAGCTTTCTTT. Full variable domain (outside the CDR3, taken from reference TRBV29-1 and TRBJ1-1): SAVISQKPSRDICQRGTSLTIQCQVDSQVTMMFWYRQQPGQSLTLIATANQGSEATYESGFVIDKFPISRPNLTFSTLTVSNMSPEDSSIYLCSVCPVDEAFFGQGTRLTVV.

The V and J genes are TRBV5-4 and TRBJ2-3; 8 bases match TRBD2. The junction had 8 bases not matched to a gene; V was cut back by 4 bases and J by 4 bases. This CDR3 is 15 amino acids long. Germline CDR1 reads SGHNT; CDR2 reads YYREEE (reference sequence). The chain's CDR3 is CASSLTREGADTQYF. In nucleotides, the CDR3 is TGTGCCAGCAGCCTCACCCGGGAGGGTGCAGATACGCAGTATTTT.

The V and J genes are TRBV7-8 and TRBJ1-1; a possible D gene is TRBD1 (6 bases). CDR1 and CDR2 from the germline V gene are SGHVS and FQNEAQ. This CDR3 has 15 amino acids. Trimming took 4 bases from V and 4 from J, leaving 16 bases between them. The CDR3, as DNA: TGTGCCAGCAGCTCTAAAGGGGGGGGTAGCACTGAAGCTTTCTTT. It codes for CASSSKGGGSTEAFF.

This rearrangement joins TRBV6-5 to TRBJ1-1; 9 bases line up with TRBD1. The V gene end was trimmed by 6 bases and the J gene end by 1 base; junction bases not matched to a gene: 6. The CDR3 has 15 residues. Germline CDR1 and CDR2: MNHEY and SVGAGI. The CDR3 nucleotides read TGTGCCAGCAGATTGGGACAGGGTGGGAACACTGAAGCTTTCTTT. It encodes CASRLGQGGNTEAFF.

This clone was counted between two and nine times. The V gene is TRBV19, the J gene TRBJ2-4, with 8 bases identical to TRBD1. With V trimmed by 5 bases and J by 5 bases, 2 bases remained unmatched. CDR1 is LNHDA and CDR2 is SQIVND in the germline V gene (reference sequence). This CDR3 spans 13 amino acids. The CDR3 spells CASSQGAENIQYF. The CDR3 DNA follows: TGTGCCAGTAGTCAGGGGGCCGAAAACATTCAGTACTTC.

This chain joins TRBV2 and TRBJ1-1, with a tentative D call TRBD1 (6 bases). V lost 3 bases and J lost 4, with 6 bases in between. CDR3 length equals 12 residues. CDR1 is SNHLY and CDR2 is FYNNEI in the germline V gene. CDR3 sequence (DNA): TGTGCCAGCAGTGACAGGGGCACTGAAGCTTTCTTT. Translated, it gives CASSDRGTEAFF. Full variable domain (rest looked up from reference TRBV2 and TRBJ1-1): EPEVTQTPSHQVTQMGQEVILRCVPISNHLYFYWYRQILGQKVEFLVSFYNNEISEKSEIFDDQFSVERPDGSNFTLKIRSTKLEDSAMYFCASSDRGTEAFFGQGTRLTVV.

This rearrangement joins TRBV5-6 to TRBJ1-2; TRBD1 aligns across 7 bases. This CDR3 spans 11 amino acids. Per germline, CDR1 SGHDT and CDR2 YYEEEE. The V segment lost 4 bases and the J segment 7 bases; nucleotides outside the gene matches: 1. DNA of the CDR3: TGTGCCAGCAGCCAGGGGGGTGGCTACACCTTC. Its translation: CASSQGGGYTF.

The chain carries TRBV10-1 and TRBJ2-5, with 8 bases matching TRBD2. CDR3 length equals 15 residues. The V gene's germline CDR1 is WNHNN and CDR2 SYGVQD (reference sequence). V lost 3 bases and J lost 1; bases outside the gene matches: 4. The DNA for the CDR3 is TGCGCCAGCAGTGATAGCGGGACCCCCCAAGAGACCCAGTACTTC. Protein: CASSDSGTPQETQYF.

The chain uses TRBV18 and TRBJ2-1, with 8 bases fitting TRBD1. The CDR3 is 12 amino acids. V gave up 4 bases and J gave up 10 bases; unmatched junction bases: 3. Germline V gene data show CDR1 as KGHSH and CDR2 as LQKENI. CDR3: CASSLWDREQFF. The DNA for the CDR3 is TGTGCCAGCTCACTATGGGACAGGGAGCAGTTCTTC.

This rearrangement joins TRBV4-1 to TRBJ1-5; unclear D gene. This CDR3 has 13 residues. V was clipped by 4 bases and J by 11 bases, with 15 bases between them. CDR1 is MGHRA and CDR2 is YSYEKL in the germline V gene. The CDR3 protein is CASSRNSGEAQHF. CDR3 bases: TGCGCCAGCAGCCGAAATAGCGGAGAGGCCCAGCATTTT.

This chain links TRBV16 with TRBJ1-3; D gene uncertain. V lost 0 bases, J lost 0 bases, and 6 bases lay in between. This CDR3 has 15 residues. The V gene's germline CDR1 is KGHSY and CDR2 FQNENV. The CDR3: CASSQSFLSGNTIYF. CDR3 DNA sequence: TGTGCCAGCAGCCAATCCTTTCTCTCTGGAAACACCATATATTTT.

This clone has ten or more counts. CDR3 region: CASWDYGGEQYF. CDR3 nucleotides: TGTGCCAGCTGGGACTACGGGGGCGAGCAGTACTTC. The rearrangement links TRBV2 to TRBJ2-7; TRBD2 agrees at 7 bases. Trimming removed 8 bases from V and 6 bases from J; junction bases left unmatched: 7. The V gene's germline CDR1 is SNHLY and CDR2 FYNNEI. This CDR3 spans 12 amino acids. Based on the CDR3 plus reference TRBV2 and TRBJ2-7, the full variable domain is EPEVTQTPSHQVTQMGQEVILRCVPISNHLYFYWYRQILGQKVEFLVSFYNNEISEKSEIFDDQFSVERPDGSNFTLKIRSTKLEDSAMYFCASWDYGGEQYFGPGTRLTVT.

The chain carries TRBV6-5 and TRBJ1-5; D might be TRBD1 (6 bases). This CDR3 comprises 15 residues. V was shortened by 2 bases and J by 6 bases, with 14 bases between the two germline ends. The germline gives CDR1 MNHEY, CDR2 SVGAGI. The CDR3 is CASSYGRGVGQPQHF. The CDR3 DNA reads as TGTGCCAGCAGTTACGGCAGGGGCGTTGGTCAGCCCCAGCATTTT.

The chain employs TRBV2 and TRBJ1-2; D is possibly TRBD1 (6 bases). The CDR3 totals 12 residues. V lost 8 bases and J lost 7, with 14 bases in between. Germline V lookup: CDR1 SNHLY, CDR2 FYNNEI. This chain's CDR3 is CASQGQFGGYTF. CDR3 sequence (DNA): TGTGCCAGCCAAGGACAGTTTGGTGGCTACACCTTC.

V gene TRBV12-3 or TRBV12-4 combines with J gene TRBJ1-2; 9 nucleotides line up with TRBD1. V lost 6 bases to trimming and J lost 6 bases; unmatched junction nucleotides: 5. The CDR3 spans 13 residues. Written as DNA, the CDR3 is TGTGCCAGCAGCAGGGACAGGGTGGATGGCTACACCTTC. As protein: CASSRDRVDGYTF.

CDR3 nucleotides: TGTGCCAGCAGTTTAGGTCGGGGGAGGACTGAAGCTTTCTTT. This gives the protein CASSLGRGRTEAFF. This rearrangement joins TRBV27 to TRBJ1-1; tentatively, D is TRBD1 (5 bases). V lost 2 bases to trimming and J lost 5 bases, with 12 bases between them. Germline V CDR1 and CDR2: MNHEY, SMNVEV (reference sequence). The CDR3 loop spans 14 amino acids.

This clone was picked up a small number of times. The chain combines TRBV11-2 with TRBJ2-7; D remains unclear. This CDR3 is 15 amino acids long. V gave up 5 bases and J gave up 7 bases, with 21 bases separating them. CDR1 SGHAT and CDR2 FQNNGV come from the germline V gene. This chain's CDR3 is CASSPLSLTSGEQYF. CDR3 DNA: TGTGCCAGCAGCCCGCTTAGTTTGACCTCCGGGGAGCAGTACTTC.

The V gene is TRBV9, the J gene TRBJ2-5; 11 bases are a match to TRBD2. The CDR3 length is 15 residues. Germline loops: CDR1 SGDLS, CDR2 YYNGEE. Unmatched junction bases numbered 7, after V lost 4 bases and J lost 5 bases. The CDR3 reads CASSQGTSGPETQYF. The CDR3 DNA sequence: TGTGCCAGCAGCCAAGGGACTAGCGGTCCTGAGACCCAGTACTTC.

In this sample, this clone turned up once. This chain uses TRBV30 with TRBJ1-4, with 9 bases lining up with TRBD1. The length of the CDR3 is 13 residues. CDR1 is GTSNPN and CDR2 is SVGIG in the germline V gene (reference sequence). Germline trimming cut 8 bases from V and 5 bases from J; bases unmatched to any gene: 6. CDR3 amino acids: CAQGTGRNEKLFF. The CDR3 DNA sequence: TGTGCCCAGGGGACAGGGAGGAATGAAAAACTGTTTTTT.

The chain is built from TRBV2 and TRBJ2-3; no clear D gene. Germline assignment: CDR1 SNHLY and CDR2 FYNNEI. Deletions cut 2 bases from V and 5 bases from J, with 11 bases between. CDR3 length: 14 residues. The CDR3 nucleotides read TGTGCCAGCAGTGAATCCCACATTCGAGATACGCAGTATTTT. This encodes CASSESHIRDTQYF.

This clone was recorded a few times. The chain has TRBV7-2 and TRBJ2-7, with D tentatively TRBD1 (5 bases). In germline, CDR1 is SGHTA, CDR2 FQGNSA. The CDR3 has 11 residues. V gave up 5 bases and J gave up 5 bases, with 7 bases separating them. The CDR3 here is CASSTTDEQYF. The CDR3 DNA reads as TGTGCCAGCAGCACGACAGACGAGCAGTACTTC.

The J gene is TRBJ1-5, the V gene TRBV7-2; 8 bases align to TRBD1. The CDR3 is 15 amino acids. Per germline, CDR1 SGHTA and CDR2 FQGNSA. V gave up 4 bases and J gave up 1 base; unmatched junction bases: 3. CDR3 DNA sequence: TGTGCCAGCAGCTCGCGACAGGGGAGCAATCAGCCCCAGCATTTT. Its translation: CASSSRQGSNQPQHF.

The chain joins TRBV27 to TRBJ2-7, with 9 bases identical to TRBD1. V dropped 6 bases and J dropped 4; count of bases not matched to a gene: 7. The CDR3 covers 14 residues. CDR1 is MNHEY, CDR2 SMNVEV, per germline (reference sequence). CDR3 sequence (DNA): TGTGCCAGCAGCTTACCGGACAGGGGTTACGAGCAGTACTTC. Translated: CASSLPDRGYEQYF.

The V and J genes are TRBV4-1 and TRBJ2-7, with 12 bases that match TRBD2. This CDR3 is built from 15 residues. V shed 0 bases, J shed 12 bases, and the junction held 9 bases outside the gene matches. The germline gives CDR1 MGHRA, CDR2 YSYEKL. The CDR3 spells CASSQEPASGGAPYF. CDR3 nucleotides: TGCGCCAGCAGCCAAGAACCGGCTAGCGGGGGGGCTCCGTACTTC.

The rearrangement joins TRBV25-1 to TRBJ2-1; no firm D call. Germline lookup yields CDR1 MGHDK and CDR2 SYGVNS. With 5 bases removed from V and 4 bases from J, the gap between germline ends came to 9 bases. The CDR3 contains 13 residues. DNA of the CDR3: TGTGCCAGCAGTTACGAGCTATACAATGAGCAGTTCTTC. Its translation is CASSYELYNEQFF.